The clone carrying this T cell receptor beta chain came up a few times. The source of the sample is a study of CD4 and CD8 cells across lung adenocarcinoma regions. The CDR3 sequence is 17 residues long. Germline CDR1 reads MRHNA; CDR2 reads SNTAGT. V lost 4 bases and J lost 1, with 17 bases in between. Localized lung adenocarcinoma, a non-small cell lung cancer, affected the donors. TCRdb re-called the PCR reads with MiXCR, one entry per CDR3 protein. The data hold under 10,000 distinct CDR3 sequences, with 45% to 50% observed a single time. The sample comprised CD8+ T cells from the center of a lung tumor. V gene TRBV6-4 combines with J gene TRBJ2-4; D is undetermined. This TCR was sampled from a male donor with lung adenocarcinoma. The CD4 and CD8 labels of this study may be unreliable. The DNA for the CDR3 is TGTGCCAGCAGTGCCCTCTCCCCCCATGATGCCAAAAACATTCAGTACTTC. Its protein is CASSALSPHDAKNIQYF.